Below are 22 T cell receptor beta chains sequenced from a single sample in a study of T-cell reconstitution after alpha-beta-depleted transplantation in children. TCRbeta library construction was performed incorporating unique molecular identifiers. TCRdb ran MiXCR on the PCR reads and lists one entry per CDR3 protein. The sample has approximately 520,000 distinct CDR3 sequences, approximately 32% seen once. The input for sequencing was PBMCs from the stem cell graft donor, taken from the stem cell graft. These receptor sequences come from a human donor who donated a stem cell graft to a child with aplastic anemia.

The chain recombines TRBV12-3 or TRBV12-4 with TRBJ2-1; no reliable D call. The ends were cut back, 0 bases at V and 8 bases at J, with 14 bases in the middle. CDR3 size: 15 residues. The CDR3 reads CASSLAGIRSDEQFF. For the CDR3, the DNA is TGTGCCAGCAGTTTAGCGGGAATAAGGTCCGATGAGCAGTTCTTC.

The J gene is TRBJ1-1, the V gene TRBV6-2 or TRBV6-3; unclear D gene. Trimming removed 2 bases at V and 1 base at J, with 8 bases between. The CDR3 length is 14 residues. CDR1 and CDR2 (germline): MNHEY, SVGEGT. The CDR3 sequence: CASSYRVRNTEAFF. The CDR3 DNA follows: TGTGCCAGCAGTTACCGAGTGAGGAACACTGAAGCTTTCTTT.

The V and J genes are TRBV5-6 and TRBJ2-7; D not resolved. V was pared by 0 bases and J by 6 bases, with 10 bases between. Germline CDR1 SGHDT, CDR2 YYEEEE. The CDR3 has 13 amino acids. The CDR3 DNA reads TGTGCCAGCAGCTTGGTGCAGGACCCCGAGCAGTACTTC. Protein sequence: CASSLVQDPEQYF.

This clonotype was counted ten times or more. The chain has TRBV20-1 and TRBJ2-1; D gene uncertain. Germline CDR1 reads DFQATT; CDR2 reads SNEGSKA (reference sequence). The CDR3 covers 10 residues. Trimming shortened V by 6 bases and J by 10 bases, and 10 bases separated the two germline ends. CDR3 loop: CSATSSEQFF. CDR3 nucleotides: TGCAGTGCCACCTCGAGCGAGCAGTTCTTC.

The chain joins TRBV20-1 to TRBJ2-7; possible D gene TRBD2, 6 bases. Trimming pared 1 base from V and 3 bases from J, leaving 10 bases between. CDR3 length: 13 amino acids. Per germline, CDR1 DFQATT and CDR2 SNEGSKA (reference sequence). The CDR3 nucleotides read TGCAGTGCTAGAGTCCGGGACTTCTACGAGCAGTACTTC. It codes for CSARVRDFYEQYF.

J is TRBJ2-3 and V is TRBV20-1, with 10 bases lining up with TRBD2. The germline V gene encodes CDR1 DFQATT and CDR2 SNEGSKA (reference sequence). There are 15 residues in the CDR3. J lost 0 bases, V lost 3 bases, and 3 bases had no gene match. The CDR3 spells CSARSLAGSTDTQYF. CDR3 nucleotides: TGCAGTGCTAGGTCACTAGCGGGAAGCACAGATACGCAGTATTTT.

The chain recombines TRBV20-1 with TRBJ2-5; the D call may be TRBD1 or TRBD2 (5 bases each). Trimming took off 6 bases at V and 1 base at J, with 15 bases between the two ends. Germline V gives CDR1 DFQATT, CDR2 SNEGSKA (reference sequence). This CDR3 spans 14 amino acids. CDR3 DNA sequence: TGCAGTGCGGCAGCTGGGACGGCCCAAGAGACCCAGTACTTC. Translating gives CSAAAGTAQETQYF.

This chain joins TRBV20-1 and TRBJ1-3, with 9 positions matching TRBD1. Germline-derived CDR1 and CDR2 are DFQATT and SNEGSKA (reference sequence). Trimming removed 0 bases from V and 3 bases from J; junction bases left unmatched: 12. The CDR3 contains 18 residues. The CDR3 sequence is CSARDRGHTGGDGNTIYF. CDR3 in DNA: TGCAGTGCTAGAGATCGGGGCCACACAGGGGGCGATGGAAACACCATATATTTT.

This clonotype was observed a handful of times. The chain links TRBV24-1 to TRBJ1-1; 8 bases are shared with TRBD1. CDR3 size: 12 residues. Germline assignment: CDR1 KGHDR and CDR2 SFDVKD. J lost 8 bases, V lost 6 bases, and 4 bases had no gene match. The CDR3: CATSTSGGEAFF. The CDR3 nucleotides are TGTGCCACCAGTACTTCAGGGGGCGAAGCTTTCTTT.

The chain couples TRBV30 to TRBJ2-7, with unresolved D. CDR3 length: 13 amino acids. Germline values: CDR1 GTSNPN, CDR2 SVGIG (reference sequence). V dropped 4 bases and J dropped 2 bases, with 12 bases sitting between them. The DNA of the CDR3 is TGTGCCTGGACGGCAGCAATTGCCTACGAGCAGTACTTC. Translation gives CAWTAAIAYEQYF.

The chain recombines TRBV7-2 with TRBJ2-7; 7 bases agree with TRBD1. The V and J ends lost 5 bases and 2 bases, in that order; junction bases with no gene match: 6. Germline V gene lookup returns CDR1 SGHTA and CDR2 FQGNSA. The CDR3 runs to 14 residues. As DNA, the CDR3 is TGTGCCAGCAGCGCGGACCAGGGGGCCTACGAGCAGTACGTC. Amino acids: CASSADQGAYEQYV.

This clonotype was counted between two and nine times. The rearrangement joins TRBV29-1 to TRBJ2-7, with D possibly being TRBD1 (6 bases). CDR1 is SQVTM and CDR2 is ANQGSEA in the germline V gene. The CDR3 length is 16 residues. Deletions cut 0 bases from V and 0 bases from J, with 15 bases between. CDR3 DNA: TGCAGCGTTGAAGATGAAGGGACATTTAACTCCTACGAGCAGTACGTC. Translation: CSVEDEGTFNSYEQYV.

V usage is TRBV5-1 and J usage is TRBJ1-4, with 7 bases lining up with TRBD1. The length of the CDR3 is 14 residues. V lost 5 bases, J lost 3 bases, and 4 bases stayed unmatched. Germline values: CDR1 SGHRS, CDR2 YFSETQ. CDR3 region: CASRRGQPNEKLFF. CDR3 nucleotides: TGCGCCAGCAGGAGGGGACAGCCTAATGAAAAACTGTTTTTT.

The chain carries TRBV10-3 and TRBJ1-1, with D maybe TRBD1 (6 bases). Trimming pared 0 bases from V and 6 bases from J, leaving 14 bases between. Germline V gene lookup returns CDR1 ENHRY and CDR2 SYGVKD. The CDR3 length is 15 residues. The CDR3 bases are TGTGCCATCAGTGAGTCCGCAGGGGACCTCGCTGAAGCTTTCTTT. Its protein product is CAISESAGDLAEAFF.

This clonotype was picked up a small number of times. The chain combines TRBV23-1 with TRBJ2-7; D is possibly TRBD1 (5 bases). TRBV23-1 is annotated as an ORF whose role is uncertain. The CDR3 has 14 residues. V was cut by 9 bases and J by 2 bases, with 17 bases left in between. In DNA, the CDR3 is TGCGCCAGTGGAAAGATCGGACAAGCCTACGAGCAGTACGTC. Amino acids: CASGKIGQAYEQYV.

This clonotype was detected only a few times. The CDR3 DNA sequence: TGTGCCAGCAGTTTTGCGGCAACGGGAGCCTACAATGAGCAGTTCTTC. It translates to CASSFAATGAYNEQFF. V usage is TRBV25-1 and J usage is TRBJ2-1; D might be TRBD2 (6 bases). The germline CDR1 and CDR2 sequences are MGHDK and SYGVNS. Trimming left V 5 bases short and J 2 bases short, with 16 bases between. The CDR3 is 16 residues long.

This clonotype showed up just once. The rearrangement links TRBV4-3 to TRBJ2-5; D is possibly TRBD1 (5 bases). The CDR3 sequence is 14 residues long. Trimming pared 1 base from V and 4 bases from J, leaving 10 bases between. Germline V gives CDR1 LGHNA, CDR2 YSLEER. This CDR3 is CASSQGAGLETQYF. The CDR3 coding sequence is TGCGCCAGCAGCCAAGGGGCAGGGCTAGAGACCCAGTACTTC.

There are a few counts of this clonotype. The V and J genes are TRBV4-3 and TRBJ1-1; D uncertain. The CDR3 totals 13 residues. Germline V gene sequence: CDR1 LGHNA, CDR2 YSLEER. Trimming left V 4 bases short and J 8 bases short, with 14 bases between. The CDR3 spells CASSPDTSAEAFF. The CDR3 nucleotides read TGCGCCAGCAGCCCAGACACCTCAGCGGAAGCTTTCTTT.

The rearrangement uses TRBV11-2 and TRBJ2-1, with 10 bases aligning to TRBD2. With 3 bases clipped from V and 6 bases from J, the junction kept 14 bases outside the gene matches. CDR1 and CDR2 (germline): SGHAT, FQNNGV. This CDR3 comprises 18 residues. For the CDR3, the DNA is TGTGCCAGCAGCTTCTTCCCTATCAGCGGGAGGGCCATCAATGAGCAGTTCTTC. This codes for CASSFFPISGRAINEQFF.

This clonotype was picked up a small number of times. CDR3 in DNA: TGTGCCAGCAGCCAAGGAGTGACGAACACTGAAGCTTTCTTT. It translates to CASSQGVTNTEAFF. The J gene is TRBJ1-1, the V gene TRBV7-9, with D hard to call. V gave up 5 bases and J gave up 1 base, with 11 bases separating them. The CDR3 extends over 14 amino acids. CDR1 is SEHNR, CDR2 FQNEAQ, per germline (reference sequence).

The V call is TRBV27, the J call TRBJ1-2; TRBD1 might be the D (5 bases). CDR1 and CDR2 (germline): MNHEY, SMNVEV (reference sequence). Trimming took off 2 bases at V and 8 bases at J, with 12 bases between the two ends. This CDR3 region has 13 residues. CDR3 in amino acids: CASSLTQGGGYTF. In DNA form, the CDR3 reads TGTGCCAGCAGTTTAACCCAGGGAGGGGGCTACACCTTC.

The chain couples TRBV7-2 to TRBJ2-1; the D gene is possibly TRBD1 (8 bases). The CDR3 spans 15 residues. V dropped 8 bases and J dropped 2 bases, with 16 bases sitting between them. CDR1 is SGHTA and CDR2 is FQGNSA in the germline V gene. CDR3 nucleotides: TGTGCCAGCGGAAAACAGGGGGGGACCTACAATGAGCAGTTCTTC. Amino acid sequence: CASGKQGGTYNEQFF. The full variable domain, in which reference TRBV7-2 and TRBJ2-1 provide the parts outside the CDR3, is GAGVSQSPSNKVTEKGKDVELRCDPISGHTALYWYRQSLGQGLEFLIYFQGNSAPDKSGLPSDRFSAERTGGSVSTLTIQRTQQEDSAVYLCASGKQGGTYNEQFFGPGTRLTVL.